This TCR beta chain was sequenced in a study of identical twins. Broader study findings: Carriage of fewer insertions was seen in abundant cord blood beta clonotypes, whereas memory repertoires showed none. Monozygotic twins shared more out-of-frame TCR alpha than recombination models predicted.

This clonotype came up many times. Its antigen is undetermined. Germline loops: CDR1 MDHEN, CDR2 SYDVKM. The V gene lost 2 bases and the J gene lost 6 bases, with 11 bases spanning the gap. The CDR3 runs to 13 residues. One entry per CDR3 protein results from TCRdb running MiXCR on the 5' RACE reads. The table shows approximately 670,000 distinct CDR3 sequences, with approximately 6% occurring only once. The origin of this receptor is a man aged 18 to 29 in good health. Sequencing used naive T cells sorted from blood. J is TRBJ2-7 and V is TRBV28; D possibly uses TRBD1 or TRBD2 (5 bases each). This CDR3 reads CASSLVRGGEQYF. CDR3 sequence (DNA): TGTGCCAGCAGTTTAGTCCGGGGCGGCGAGCAGTACTTC.